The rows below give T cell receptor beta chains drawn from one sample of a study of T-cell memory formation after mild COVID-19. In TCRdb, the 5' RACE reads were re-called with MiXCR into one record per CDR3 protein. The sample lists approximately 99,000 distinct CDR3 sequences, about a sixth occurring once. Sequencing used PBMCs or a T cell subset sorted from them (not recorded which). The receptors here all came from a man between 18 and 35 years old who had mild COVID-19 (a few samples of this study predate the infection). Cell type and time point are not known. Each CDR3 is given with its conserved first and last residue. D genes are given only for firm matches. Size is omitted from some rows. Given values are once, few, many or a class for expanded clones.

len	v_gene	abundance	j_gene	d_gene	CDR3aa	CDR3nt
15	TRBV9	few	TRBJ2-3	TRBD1	CASTIRGQDTDTQYF	TGTGCCAGCACCATCAGGGGACAGGATACAGATACGCAGTATTTT
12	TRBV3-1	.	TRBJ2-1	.	CASSSLYNEQFF	TGTGCCAGCAGCTCCCTTTACAATGAGCAGTTCTTC
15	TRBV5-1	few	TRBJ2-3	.	CASSLSGYGTDTQYF	TGCGCCAGCAGCTTGTCGGGGTACGGCACAGATACGCAGTATTTT
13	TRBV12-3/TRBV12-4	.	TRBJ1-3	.	CASELYSGNTIYF	TGTGCCAGCGAACTATACTCTGGAAACACCATATATTTT
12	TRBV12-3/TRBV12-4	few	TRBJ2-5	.	CASSWGRETQYF	TGTGCCAGCAGTTGGGGTAGAGAGACCCAGTACTTC
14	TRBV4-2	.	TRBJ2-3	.	CASSQSWQGDTQYF	TGTGCCAGCAGCCAAAGTTGGCAAGGAGATACGCAGTATTTT
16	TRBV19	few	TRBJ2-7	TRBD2	CASSGVRTSGGNEQYF	TGTGCCAGTAGCGGGGTGAGGACTAGCGGGGGAAACGAGCAGTACTTC
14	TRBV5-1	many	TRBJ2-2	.	CASSLAAPTQELFF	TGCGCCAGCAGCTTGGCGGCCCCCACCCAGGAGCTGTTTTTT
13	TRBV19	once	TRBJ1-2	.	CATSTGAHYGYTF	TGTGCCACCAGCACGGGGGCACACTATGGCTACACCTTC
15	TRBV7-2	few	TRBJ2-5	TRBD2	CASSLGSGGLETQYF	TGTGCCAGCAGCTTAGGTAGCGGGGGCCTGGAGACCCAGTACTTC
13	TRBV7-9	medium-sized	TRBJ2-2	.	CASSYGTPGELFF	TGTGCCAGCAGCTACGGGACTCCCGGGGAGCTGTTTTTT
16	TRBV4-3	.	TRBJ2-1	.	CASSQEGGIAYNEQFF	TGCGCCAGCAGCCAAGAGGGCGGTATAGCCTACAATGAGCAGTTCTTC
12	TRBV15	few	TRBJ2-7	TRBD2	CATSGRVGEQYF	TGTGCCACCAGCGGGAGGGTAGGCGAGCAGTACTTC
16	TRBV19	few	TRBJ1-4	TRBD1	CASSPPVQGLHEKLFF	TGTGCCAGTAGTCCCCCCGTACAGGGGCTGCACGAAAAACTGTTTTTT
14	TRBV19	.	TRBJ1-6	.	CATRLLGMGSPLHF	TGTGCCACTCGCCTCCTTGGCATGGGGTCACCCCTCCACTTT
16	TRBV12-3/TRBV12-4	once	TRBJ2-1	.	CASSSRKAEMNNEQFF	TGTGCCAGCAGTTCAAGGAAGGCGGAGATGAACAATGAGCAGTTCTTC
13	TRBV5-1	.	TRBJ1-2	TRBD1	CASRGQGAAGYTF	TGCGCCAGCAGAGGACAGGGGGCGGCTGGCTACACCTTC
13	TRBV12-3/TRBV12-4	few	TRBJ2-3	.	CASRRGATDTQYF	TGTGCCAGCCGAAGGGGGGCGACGGATACGCAGTATTTT
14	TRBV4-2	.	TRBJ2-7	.	CASSQDQVDYEQYF	TGTGCCAGCAGCCAAGACCAGGTGGACTACGAGCAGTACTTC
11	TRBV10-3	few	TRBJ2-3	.	CATIRGDTQYF	TGTGCCACCATTAGGGGTGATACGCAGTATTTT
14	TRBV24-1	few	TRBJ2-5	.	CATSGGGGWETQYF	TGTGCCACCAGTGGAGGAGGGGGCTGGGAGACCCAGTACTTC
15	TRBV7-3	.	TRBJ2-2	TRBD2	CASSWAAGGTGELFF	TGTGCCAGCAGCTGGGCAGCGGGGGGAACCGGGGAGCTGTTTTTT